The T cell receptor (beta chain) under discussion was sequenced for a study of blood T cell repertoires in COVID-19. The repertoire was sequenced with immunoSEQ multiplex PCR; TCRdb's copy has only in-frame clones and lacks some. Altogether 160,000 or so clones are present, 70% to 90% being singletons, with the ten largest covering 2.4%. V lost 0 bases and J lost 4, with 12 bases in between. The CDR3 is made up of 15 amino acids. Germline V gives CDR1 LNHNV, CDR2 YYDKDF (reference sequence). Material for sequencing was peripheral blood. This clonotype originated in a woman in her 70s with acute or convalescent COVID-19. The rearrangement uses TRBV15 and TRBJ1-2; TRBD1 might be the D (5 bases). The CDR3 nucleotides are TGTGCCACCAGCAGAGACAGGGATCCGGGCTATGGCTACACCTTC. Translated: CATSRDRDPGYGYTF. Full variable domain (rest looked up from reference TRBV15 and TRBJ1-2): DAMVIQNPRYQVTQFGKPVTLSCSQTLNHNVMYWYQQKSSQAPKLLFHYYDKDFNNEADTPDNFQSRRPNTSFCFLDIRSPGLGDTAMYLCATSRDRDPGYGYTFGSGTRLTVV.